Listed below are T cell receptor beta chains from one sample, sequenced in a study of T cells in Graves' hyperthyroidism and ophthalmopathy. One entry per CDR3 protein results from TCRdb running MiXCR on the multiplex PCR reads. The table lists nearly 600,000 distinct CDR3 sequences, approximately 15% of them singletons. Sequencing used blood. The receptors shown here come from a woman between 25 and 40 years old with Graves' hyperthyroidism that later progressed to Graves' ophthalmopathy. CDR3s include the opening cysteine and the closing phenylalanine or tryptophan. The D gene is left open where the match is weak. Where a row states a size, it is once, few, many or the class of an expanded clone; other rows omit it.

TRBD1	many	TRBV2	TRBJ2-7	CASSRTTGGRYEQYF	TGTGCCAGCAGTCGAACTACAGGGGGCAGGTACGAGCAGTACTTC
TRBD2	few	TRBV5-5	TRBJ2-1	CASSLEGLAGVLYNEQFF	TGTGCCAGCAGCTTGGAGGGACTAGCGGGAGTCCTTTACAATGAGCAGTTCTTC
TRBD2	many	TRBV7-9	TRBJ2-5	CASSPTSGRYQETQYF	TGTGCCAGCAGCCCCACTAGCGGGAGGTATCAAGAGACCCAGTACTTC
.	many	TRBV27	TRBJ2-7	CASSLSLTTVSYEQYF	TGTGCCAGCAGTTTATCGCTGACGACAGTGTCCTACGAGCAGTACTTC
TRBD2	few	TRBV30	TRBJ2-5	CAWSPGLDQETQYF	TGTGCCTGGAGTCCAGGACTAGACCAAGAGACCCAGTACTTC
.	.	TRBV5-1	TRBJ1-3	CASSLGAASDSGNTIYF	TGCGCCAGCAGCTTGGGGGCCGCGTCGGACTCTGGAAACACCATATATTTT
.	.	TRBV25-1	TRBJ2-1	CASRRTGRDNEQFF	TGTGCCAGCCGACGGACAGGGAGGGACAATGAGCAGTTCTTC
TRBD2	few	TRBV4-1	TRBJ2-3	CASSQPVAGGGDTQYF	TGCGCCAGCAGCCAACCTGTAGCGGGAGGAGGAGATACGCAGTATTTT
.	many	TRBV20-1	TRBJ1-2	CSARDLGYYGYTF	TGCAGTGCTAGAGATTTGGGTTACTATGGCTACACCTTC
TRBD2	many	TRBV10-3	TRBJ2-1	CAIGTSGKQFF	TGTGCCATAGGGACTAGCGGGAAGCAGTTCTTC
.	few	TRBV7-9	TRBJ2-6	CASSSSTGANVLTF	TGTGCCAGCAGCTCCTCCACAGGGGCCAACGTCCTGACTTTC
.	few	TRBV7-9	TRBJ2-3	CASNRQREDTQYF	TGTGCCAGCAACAGACAGAGGGAAGATACGCAGTATTTT
.	few	TRBV6-1	TRBJ2-7	CASMRGGRWDEQYF	TGTGCCAGCATGCGTGGGGGCCGGTGGGACGAGCAGTACTTC
.	many	TRBV7-9	TRBJ1-4	CASSLGGAQEKLFF	TGTGCCAGCAGCTTGGGGGGGGCGCAAGAAAAACTGTTTTTT
.	many	TRBV11-2	TRBJ2-5	CASSLWVEGQETQYF	TGTGCCAGCAGCTTATGGGTAGAAGGGCAAGAGACCCAGTACTTC